A selection of T cell receptor beta chains follows, all from one sample in a study of post-analysis software for immune sequencing data. TCRdb re-called the PCR reads through MiXCR, storing one row per CDR3 protein. The sample includes about 770,000 distinct CDR3 sequences, 46% of them seen just once. The sequenced material came from blood. The receptors derive from a girl aged 10-17 years with multiple sclerosis. Both conserved end residues are part of each CDR3. D genes are given only for firm matches. Where a row states a size, it is once, few, many or the class of an expanded clone; other rows omit it.

cdr3_aa: CASSPGIGDEQFF; cdr3_nt: TGTGCCAGCAGTCCGGGGATCGGGGATGAGCAGTTCTTC; j_call: TRBJ2-1; cdr3_length: 13; d_call: .; v_call: TRBV6-1; clone_size: .
cdr3_aa: CASSLGGTHYGCTF; cdr3_nt: TGTGCCAGCAGTTTGGGGGGGACCCACTATGGCTGCACCTTC; j_call: TRBJ1-2; cdr3_length: 14; d_call: .; v_call: TRBV12-3/TRBV12-4; clone_size: few
cdr3_aa: CASSRTGSSYEQYF; cdr3_nt: TGTGCCAGCAGTAGGACTGGGAGCTCCTACGAGCAGTACTTC; j_call: TRBJ2-7; cdr3_length: 14; d_call: .; v_call: TRBV6-2/TRBV6-3; clone_size: many
cdr3_aa: CASSLTSGSVYNEQFF; cdr3_nt: TGTGCCAGCAGCTTAACTAGCGGGAGCGTATACAATGAGCAGTTCTTC; j_call: TRBJ2-1; cdr3_length: 16; d_call: TRBD2; v_call: TRBV5-4; clone_size: .
cdr3_aa: CASSLDLDIQYF; cdr3_nt: TGTGCCAGCAGCTTAGATTTAGACATTCAGTACTTC; j_call: TRBJ2-4; cdr3_length: 12; d_call: .; v_call: TRBV7-2; clone_size: few
cdr3_aa: CASSGDVSYEQYF; cdr3_nt: TGTGCCAGCAGCGGGGACGTCTCCTACGAGCAGTACTTC; j_call: TRBJ2-7; cdr3_length: 13; d_call: .; v_call: TRBV28; clone_size: .
cdr3_aa: CASRRGQGTQYF; cdr3_nt: TGTGCCAGCAGGAGGGGCCAGGGGACCCAGTACTTC; j_call: TRBJ2-5; cdr3_length: 12; d_call: .; v_call: TRBV6-6; clone_size: few
cdr3_aa: CASSLVAGEDTQYF; cdr3_nt: TGTGCCAGCAGCTTAGTAGCGGGGGAAGATACGCAGTATTTT; j_call: TRBJ2-3; cdr3_length: 14; d_call: TRBD2; v_call: TRBV7-6; clone_size: .
cdr3_aa: CASSVAGGTGELFF; cdr3_nt: TGTGCCAGCAGCGTAGCCGGGGGGACCGGGGAGCTGTTTTTT; j_call: TRBJ2-2; cdr3_length: 14; d_call: TRBD2; v_call: TRBV9; clone_size: .
cdr3_aa: CASSPFDRAQETQYF; cdr3_nt: TGTGCCAGCAGCCCTTTCGACAGGGCCCAAGAGACCCAGTACTTC; j_call: TRBJ2-5; cdr3_length: 15; d_call: TRBD1; v_call: TRBV6-5; clone_size: few
cdr3_aa: CATQGGNYEQYF; cdr3_nt: TGTGCCACCCAGGGCGGGAACTACGAGCAGTACTTC; j_call: TRBJ2-7; cdr3_length: 12; d_call: .; v_call: TRBV2; clone_size: .
cdr3_aa: CASSLFGPQETQYF; cdr3_nt: TGTGCCAGCAGTTTATTTGGGCCCCAAGAGACCCAGTACTTC; j_call: TRBJ2-5; cdr3_length: 14; d_call: .; v_call: TRBV27; clone_size: .
cdr3_aa: CASCRAGTGGKQYF; cdr3_nt: TGTGCCAGCTGCCGCGCCGGGACAGGCGGGAAGCAGTACTTC; j_call: TRBJ2-5; cdr3_length: 14; d_call: TRBD1; v_call: TRBV12-3/TRBV12-4; clone_size: .
cdr3_aa: CASSYLGNEQYF; cdr3_nt: TGTGCCAGCAGCTATTTAGGAAACGAGCAGTACTTC; j_call: TRBJ2-7; cdr3_length: 12; d_call: .; v_call: TRBV7-9; clone_size: .
cdr3_aa: CASSLSNPDNEQFF; cdr3_nt: TGCGCCAGCAGCTTGTCTAATCCAGACAATGAGCAGTTCTTC; j_call: TRBJ2-1; cdr3_length: 14; d_call: .; v_call: TRBV5-1; clone_size: .
cdr3_aa: CASGLGLGDYNEQFF; cdr3_nt: TGTGCTAGTGGTCTTGGACTAGGAGATTACAATGAGCAGTTCTTC; j_call: TRBJ2-1; cdr3_length: 15; d_call: TRBD2; v_call: TRBV12-5; clone_size: .
cdr3_aa: CSAYRRDSIYGYTF; cdr3_nt: TGCAGTGCTTATCGGCGGGACAGCATTTATGGCTACACCTTC; j_call: TRBJ1-2; cdr3_length: 14; d_call: TRBD1; v_call: TRBV20-1; clone_size: few
cdr3_aa: CAGTEGGTQYF; cdr3_nt: TGTGCCGGGACAGAAGGAGGGACCCAGTACTTC; j_call: TRBJ2-5; cdr3_length: 11; d_call: TRBD1; v_call: TRBV30; clone_size: .
cdr3_aa: CASTSRGVGTDTQYF; cdr3_nt: TGTGCCAGCACATCTCGGGGGGTAGGCACAGATACGCAGTATTTT; j_call: TRBJ2-3; cdr3_length: 15; d_call: TRBD2; v_call: TRBV7-2; clone_size: few
cdr3_aa: CSVREGLITYNEQFF; cdr3_nt: TGCAGCGTGAGGGAGGGACTTATTACCTACAATGAGCAGTTCTTC; j_call: TRBJ2-1; cdr3_length: 15; d_call: TRBD2; v_call: TRBV29-1; clone_size: .
cdr3_aa: CASSLAGQGSWEQYF; cdr3_nt: TGTGCCAGCAGCTTAGCGGGACAGGGCTCGTGGGAGCAGTACTTC; j_call: TRBJ2-5; cdr3_length: 15; d_call: TRBD1; v_call: TRBV7-9; clone_size: .
cdr3_aa: CASSLRTGVGNTQYF; cdr3_nt: TGTGCCAGCAGTTTACGGACAGGGGTGGGGAATACGCAGTATTTT; j_call: TRBJ2-3; cdr3_length: 15; d_call: TRBD1; v_call: TRBV27; clone_size: .
cdr3_aa: CSARDPSGTFQETQYF; cdr3_nt: TGCAGTGCTAGAGACCCTAGCGGGACCTTCCAAGAGACCCAGTACTTC; j_call: TRBJ2-5; cdr3_length: 16; d_call: TRBD2; v_call: TRBV20-1; clone_size: .
cdr3_aa: CASSGLGDYLYNEQFF; cdr3_nt: TGTGCCAGCAGTGGCCTAGGGGACTACCTATACAATGAGCAGTTCTTC; j_call: TRBJ2-1; cdr3_length: 16; d_call: TRBD2; v_call: TRBV6-1; clone_size: .
cdr3_aa: CASSQMGQGNGYTF; cdr3_nt: TGTGCCAGCAGCCAAATGGGACAGGGGAATGGCTACACCTTC; j_call: TRBJ1-2; cdr3_length: 14; d_call: TRBD1; v_call: TRBV3-1; clone_size: .
cdr3_aa: CASSLKSQGTYNSPLHF; cdr3_nt: TGTGCCAGCAGCCTAAAATCTCAGGGTACCTATAATTCACCCCTCCACTTT; j_call: TRBJ1-6; cdr3_length: 17; d_call: .; v_call: TRBV6-6; clone_size: few
cdr3_aa: CASSNDRAQYF; cdr3_nt: TGTGCCAGCAGTAACGACAGGGCCCAGTACTTC; j_call: TRBJ2-5; cdr3_length: 11; d_call: TRBD1; v_call: TRBV7-9; clone_size: .
cdr3_aa: CASSYSIGTVEAFF; cdr3_nt: TGTGCCAGCAGTTACTCGATAGGAACGGTTGAAGCTTTCTTT; j_call: TRBJ1-1; cdr3_length: 14; d_call: .; v_call: TRBV6-5; clone_size: .
cdr3_aa: CASSSLGFLAGGLNAQQYF; cdr3_nt: TGTGCCAGCAGCTCCCTGGGGTTTTTAGCGGGAGGGCTCAACGCGCAGCAGTACTTC; j_call: TRBJ2-5; cdr3_length: 19; d_call: TRBD2; v_call: TRBV12-3/TRBV12-4; clone_size: .
cdr3_aa: CASSLRYEQFF; cdr3_nt: TGTGCCAGCAGCCTCCGCTATGAGCAGTTCTTC; j_call: TRBJ2-1; cdr3_length: 11; d_call: .; v_call: TRBV7-8; clone_size: few
cdr3_aa: CSVAPHGGTDTQYF; cdr3_nt: TGCAGCGTTGCTCCCCATGGTGGGACAGATACGCAGTATTTT; j_call: TRBJ2-3; cdr3_length: 14; d_call: .; v_call: TRBV29-1; clone_size: few
cdr3_aa: CASHSASYNEQFF; cdr3_nt: TGTGCCAGCCACAGCGCGTCCTACAATGAGCAGTTCTTC; j_call: TRBJ2-1; cdr3_length: 13; d_call: .; v_call: TRBV25-1; clone_size: few
cdr3_aa: CAISEKLFF; cdr3_nt: TGTGCCATCTCGGAAAAACTGTTTTTT; j_call: TRBJ1-4; cdr3_length: 9; d_call: .; v_call: TRBV7-3; clone_size: .
cdr3_aa: CSVEFGRARQRNEQFF; cdr3_nt: TGCAGCGTTGAATTTGGGAGGGCCCGGCAGCGCAATGAGCAGTTCTTC; j_call: TRBJ2-1; cdr3_length: 16; d_call: TRBD2; v_call: TRBV29-1; clone_size: .
cdr3_aa: CSVEPNGHSVAGADTQYF; cdr3_nt: TGCAGCGTTGAACCAAACGGACACTCGGTCGCCGGGGCAGATACGCAGTATTTT; j_call: TRBJ2-3; cdr3_length: 18; d_call: .; v_call: TRBV29-1; clone_size: .
cdr3_aa: CASREGSADYEQYF; cdr3_nt: TGTGCCAGCAGGGAGGGGTCCGCTGACTACGAGCAGTACTTC; j_call: TRBJ2-7; cdr3_length: 14; d_call: .; v_call: TRBV6-1; clone_size: .
cdr3_aa: CASSLPRVGYNEQFF; cdr3_nt: TGTGCCAGCAGTTTACCTCGGGTAGGCTACAATGAGCAGTTCTTC; j_call: TRBJ2-1; cdr3_length: 15; d_call: .; v_call: TRBV27; clone_size: few
cdr3_aa: CSVEDPRQGSYGYTF; cdr3_nt: TGCAGCGTTGAAGATCCTCGACAGGGATCTTATGGCTACACCTTC; j_call: TRBJ1-2; cdr3_length: 15; d_call: TRBD1; v_call: TRBV29-1; clone_size: few
cdr3_aa: CAISGNRVRNTEAFF; cdr3_nt: TGTGCCATCAGTGGGAACAGGGTCCGGAACACTGAAGCTTTCTTT; j_call: TRBJ1-1; cdr3_length: 15; d_call: .; v_call: TRBV10-3; clone_size: few
cdr3_aa: CSARVAGEGETQYF; cdr3_nt: TGCAGTGCTAGGGTGGCGGGAGAGGGCGAGACCCAGTACTTC; j_call: TRBJ2-5; cdr3_length: 14; d_call: TRBD2; v_call: TRBV20-1; clone_size: .
cdr3_aa: CASSLVGTENGYTF; cdr3_nt: TGTGCCAGCAGCTTAGTAGGGACAGAAAATGGCTACACCTTC; j_call: TRBJ1-2; cdr3_length: 14; d_call: TRBD1; v_call: TRBV11-2; clone_size: few
cdr3_aa: CASSPNRQGNEQFF; cdr3_nt: TGTGCCAGCAGCCCTAACCGACAGGGCAATGAGCAGTTCTTC; j_call: TRBJ2-1; cdr3_length: 14; d_call: TRBD1; v_call: TRBV4-2; clone_size: .
cdr3_aa: CASSKLAGEETQYF; cdr3_nt: TGTGCCAGCAGTAAACTAGCGGGAGAAGAGACCCAGTACTTC; j_call: TRBJ2-5; cdr3_length: 14; d_call: TRBD2; v_call: TRBV12-3/TRBV12-4; clone_size: .
cdr3_aa: CASSLRVDNQPQHF; cdr3_nt: TGTGCCAGCAGTTTAAGGGTAGATAATCAGCCCCAGCATTTT; j_call: TRBJ1-5; cdr3_length: 14; d_call: .; v_call: TRBV12-3/TRBV12-4; clone_size: .
cdr3_aa: CSVEGPAGDQETQYF; cdr3_nt: TGCAGCGTTGAAGGGCCTGCGGGAGACCAAGAGACCCAGTACTTC; j_call: TRBJ2-5; cdr3_length: 15; d_call: TRBD2; v_call: TRBV29-1; clone_size: .
cdr3_aa: CASSLRRGRSSGYTF; cdr3_nt: TGTGCCAGCAGTTTAAGGCGGGGCAGGTCGAGTGGCTACACCTTC; j_call: TRBJ1-2; cdr3_length: 15; d_call: .; v_call: TRBV12-3/TRBV12-4; clone_size: few
cdr3_aa: CAGSLGGVSEQYF; cdr3_nt: TGTGCCGGCAGTTTGGGCGGCGTCTCCGAGCAGTACTTC; j_call: TRBJ2-7; cdr3_length: 13; d_call: .; v_call: TRBV12-3/TRBV12-4; clone_size: .
cdr3_aa: CASSPKTHRAGDIQYF; cdr3_nt: TGTGCCAGCAGCCCTAAAACTCACAGGGCCGGAGACATTCAGTACTTC; j_call: TRBJ2-4; cdr3_length: 16; d_call: .; v_call: TRBV27; clone_size: .
cdr3_aa: CASSPGLAVAYEQYF; cdr3_nt: TGTGCCAGCAGCCCAGGACTAGCGGTTGCCTACGAGCAGTACTTC; j_call: TRBJ2-7; cdr3_length: 15; d_call: TRBD2; v_call: TRBV7-2; clone_size: .
cdr3_aa: CASSMTGDHYGYTF; cdr3_nt: TGTGCCAGCAGCATGACAGGGGATCACTATGGCTACACCTTC; j_call: TRBJ1-2; cdr3_length: 14; d_call: TRBD1; v_call: TRBV5-5; clone_size: .
cdr3_aa: CASSYSNAQETQYF; cdr3_nt: TGTGCCAGCAGTTACTCGAATGCCCAAGAGACCCAGTACTTC; j_call: TRBJ2-5; cdr3_length: 14; d_call: .; v_call: TRBV6-5; clone_size: few
cdr3_aa: CASSHSGSYNEQFF; cdr3_nt: TGTGCCAGCAGCCACAGCGGGAGTTACAATGAGCAGTTCTTC; j_call: TRBJ2-1; cdr3_length: 14; d_call: TRBD2; v_call: TRBV28; clone_size: .
cdr3_aa: CASSLAGGNAIVYEQYF; cdr3_nt: TGTGCCAGCAGTTTAGCAGGGGGAAACGCTATCGTCTACGAGCAGTACTTC; j_call: TRBJ2-7; cdr3_length: 17; d_call: TRBD1; v_call: TRBV28; clone_size: .
cdr3_aa: CASSPGQGSGYTF; cdr3_nt: TGTGCCAGCAGCCCAGGACAGGGAAGCGGCTACACCTTC; j_call: TRBJ1-2; cdr3_length: 13; d_call: TRBD1; v_call: TRBV12-3/TRBV12-4; clone_size: few
cdr3_aa: CASSRQGKSGANVLTF; cdr3_nt: TGTGCCAGCAGCAGACAGGGGAAGTCTGGGGCCAACGTCCTGACTTTC; j_call: TRBJ2-6; cdr3_length: 16; d_call: TRBD1; v_call: TRBV7-2; clone_size: .
cdr3_aa: CASSLLGSGEQYF; cdr3_nt: TGTGCCAGCAGCTTATTGGGGAGCGGCGAGCAGTACTTC; j_call: TRBJ2-7; cdr3_length: 13; d_call: .; v_call: TRBV7-3; clone_size: .
cdr3_aa: CASMVVGAETQYF; cdr3_nt: TGTGCCAGCATGGTAGTCGGCGCAGAGACCCAGTACTTC; j_call: TRBJ2-5; cdr3_length: 13; d_call: .; v_call: TRBV27; clone_size: few